The sequence of this T cell receptor beta chain was determined in a study of blood T cell repertoires in COVID-19. Background on the study: Specimens from acute and convalescent COVID-19 originated in the United States, Italy and Spain. PBMCs, B-cell-depleted T cells, or T cells provided the cDNA or gDNA that made up the material.

CDR1 is MNHEY, CDR2 SVGAGI, per germline. The CDR3 covers 15 residues. The V and J ends lost 2 bases and 7 bases respectively, with 17 bases between them. Authors' processing steps: Estimates of nucleated cell counts were drawn from the amplification of reference gene primers. Measured with immunoSEQ multiplex PCR; TCRdb has only the in-frame clones, and not every one. The V and J calls and clone size were taken over from that table, and D and trimming were inferred from the DNA. The sample shows about 110,000 clones, more than 65% of them seen only once. The rearrangement links TRBV6-5 to TRBJ1-1; D is possibly TRBD1 (5 bases). This TCR was sampled from an elderly woman with active or convalescent COVID-19. The sequencing sample was made of peripheral blood. CDR3 region: CASSYRGVEYGEAFF. The CDR3 coding sequence is TGTGCCAGCAGTTACCGGGGGGTTGAGTATGGTGAAGCTTTCTTT.